The rows below give T cell receptor beta chains drawn from one sample of a study of OX40 agonist ivuxolimab in advanced cancers. The table came from immunoSEQ multiplex PCR; TCRdb's copy has only in-frame clones and leaves some out. The profile shows nearly 110,000 clones, approximately 89% of them singletons. The material sequenced was CD4+ or CD8+ T cells sorted from blood, taken in a trial of the OX40 agonist ivuxolimab. These receptors came from an adult with an advanced solid tumor such as melanoma, head and neck, liver or kidney cancer. Both conserved end residues are part of each CDR3. Fields, in order: D gene, clone size, V gene, J gene, CDR3 DNA, CDR3 protein. The D gene is left open where the match is weak. Not all rows give a size; the values are once, few, many and, for expanded clones, a class.

.	.	TRBV6-5	TRBJ2-6	TGTGCCAGCAGTTACGCGACAGGATTTGCCAACGTCCTGACTTTC	CASSYATGFANVLTF
TRBD1	.	TRBV28	TRBJ1-5	TGTGCCAGCAGTTTATCAGGGGGCGGCAATCAGCCCCAGCATTTT	CASSLSGGGNQPQHF
.	.	TRBV19	TRBJ1-2	TGTGCCAGTAGTTCCCACGGTAACTATGGCTACACCTTC	CASSSHGNYGYTF
.	.	TRBV5-1	TRBJ1-4	TGCGCCAGCAGCTTGGCCGGCAGGCAGGGTGAAAAACTGTTTTTT	CASSLAGRQGEKLFF
.	once	TRBV19	TRBJ1-4	TGTGCCAGTAGTATAGGACGACTTGAAAAACTGTTTTTT	CASSIGRLEKLFF
.	.	TRBV28	TRBJ1-5	TGTGCCAGCAGTTTGGGCCAGTTTAATCAGCCCCAGCATTTT	CASSLGQFNQPQHF
.	.	TRBV27	TRBJ2-7	TGTGCCAGCGGGCTATACGAGCAGTACTTC	CASGLYEQYF
.	.	TRBV7-6	TRBJ1-1	TGTGCCAGCAGCTTATCCTACGCTAGTCCTGAAGCTTTCTTT	CASSLSYASPEAFF
.	.	TRBV7-9	TRBJ2-3	TGTGCCAGCAGCTTAATGGGTGGAAGCACAGATACGCAGTATTTT	CASSLMGGSTDTQYF
.	.	TRBV5-1	TRBJ2-7	TGCGCCAGCACCCCCGGCTTTAGTTTTAACGAGCAGTACTTC	CASTPGFSFNEQYF
.	.	TRBV19	TRBJ2-2	TGTGCCAGTAGTATAGTGAATCAACGGTCCGGGGAGCTGTTTTTT	CASSIVNQRSGELFF
.	.	TRBV9	TRBJ2-4	TGTGCCAGCAGCGTAGATAGATCGAGTGGGGGGCAGTATCTAAACTTC	CASSVDRSSGGQYLNF
TRBD1	.	TRBV5-1	TRBJ2-7	TGCGCCAGCAGGCTCGGGACAGTTGCCTACGAGCAGTACTTC	CASRLGTVAYEQYF
.	.	TRBV5-1	TRBJ1-6	TGCGCCAGCAGCTTGGATGCCAGGGCTGGAAATTCACCCCTCCACTTT	CASSLDARAGNSPLHF
.	.	TRBV5-1	TRBJ1-1	TGCGCCAGCAGCCTTGAGCCCTGGGGTAACACTGAAGCTTTCTTT	CASSLEPWGNTEAFF
.	.	TRBV7-9	TRBJ1-2	TGTGCCAGCAGCCCTCAGCCGGTATATGGCTACACCTTC	CASSPQPVYGYTF
TRBD2	.	TRBV15	TRBJ2-1	TGTGCCACCAGCAGAGTGCCGGGACAGGGGCAACCGGGACTAGCGGGATACAATGAGCAGTTCTTC	CATSRVPGQGQPGLAGYNEQFF
.	.	TRBV2	TRBJ2-7	TGTGCCAGCAGTGAGACGGAGATCTCCTACGAGCAGTACTTC	CASSETEISYEQYF
.	.	TRBV5-1	TRBJ1-1	TGCGCCAGCCAACATGACCCAGGGGTGAACACTGAAGCTTTCTTT	CASQHDPGVNTEAFF
.	.	TRBV18	TRBJ1-3	TGTGCCAGCTCACCCTTAGGAGTTCCGGGTCCTACCTCTGGAAACACCATATATTTT	CASSPLGVPGPTSGNTIYF
.	.	TRBV19	TRBJ2-2	TGTGCCAGTAGTATAGATCATCAGGGGACCGGGGAGCTGTTTTTT	CASSIDHQGTGELFF
.	.	TRBV9	TRBJ1-2	TGTGCCAGCAGCGTATCGGAGGGAACCCCTAACTATGGCTACACCTTC	CASSVSEGTPNYGYTF
.	.	TRBV4-1	TRBJ1-5	TGCGCCAGCAGCCAACCTAGGGGGGGACGTGGCAATCAGCCCCAGCATTTT	CASSQPRGGRGNQPQHF
TRBD2	few	TRBV9	TRBJ2-7	TGTGCCAGCAGCGTAGCAACGGGAGGCTACGAGCAGTACTTC	CASSVATGGYEQYF
.	.	TRBV5-6	TRBJ1-2	TGTGCCAGCAGCAATGACAATAACTATGGCTACACCTTC	CASSNDNNYGYTF
TRBD1	.	TRBV11-2	TRBJ1-1	TGTGCCAGCAGCCGACAGGGGGACACTGAAGCTTTCTTT	CASSRQGDTEAFF
.	.	TRBV27	TRBJ2-3	TGTGCCAGCAGTTTACAGTTAGCCCCCCAAGGAACAGATACGCAGTATTTT	CASSLQLAPQGTDTQYF
TRBD1	.	TRBV5-1	TRBJ1-2	TGCGCCAGCAGCTTTCCGGGACAGGGGGCTAACTATGGCTACACCTTC	CASSFPGQGANYGYTF
TRBD2	.	TRBV5-1	TRBJ2-7	TGCGCCAGCAGCTTGGGAGGACTAGCGGGAGCCGAGCAGTACTTC	CASSLGGLAGAEQYF
TRBD1	.	TRBV12-5	TRBJ2-2	TGTGCTAGTGGAGTAGACAGGGACACCGGGGAGCTGTTTTTT	CASGVDRDTGELFF
.	.	TRBV9	TRBJ2-5	TGTGCCAGCAGCGTCGACCAAGCGGAGACCCAGTACTTC	CASSVDQAETQYF
.	.	TRBV19	TRBJ1-5	TGTGCCAGTAGTATAATCAGGGGCGGTAATCAGCCCCAGCATTTT	CASSIIRGGNQPQHF
.	once	TRBV18	TRBJ1-1	TGTGCCAGCTCACCCGGCGAGAACACTGAAGCTTTCTTT	CASSPGENTEAFF
.	.	TRBV6-6	TRBJ1-1	TGTGCCAGCAGTGTCACTGAAGCTTTCTTT	CASSVTEAFF
TRBD2	.	TRBV7-3	TRBJ2-1	TGTGCCAGCAGCCCCGGAGGAGCGGGACCAAATGAGCAGTTCTTC	CASSPGGAGPNEQFF
.	.	TRBV19	TRBJ2-1	TGTGCCAGTAGTATCCCCGGCGGGACCCTCTTTACAGGGCAGTTCTTC	CASSIPGGTLFTGQFF
.	.	TRBV7-3	TRBJ1-1	TGTGCCAGCAGTAGACAGAAGAACACTGAAGCTTTCTTT	CASSRQKNTEAFF
TRBD2	.	TRBV5-1	TRBJ2-7	TGCGCCAGCAGCCCGGGGGGTAGCGGGGGCCCTTACGAGCAGTACTTC	CASSPGGSGGPYEQYF
.	.	TRBV2	TRBJ1-1	TGTGCCAGCAGGGAGGGGCGATGGGGCACTGAAGCTTTCTTT	CASREGRWGTEAFF
TRBD1	.	TRBV29-1	TRBJ1-4	TGCAGCGCAGGGACAGGGGGCGGAACTAATGAAAAACTGTTTTTT	CSAGTGGGTNEKLFF
.	.	TRBV19	TRBJ1-4	TGTGCCAGTAGTACTAGGGACGCCCCAACTAATGAAAAACTGTTTTTT	CASSTRDAPTNEKLFF
.	.	TRBV19	TRBJ1-1	TGTGCCAGTAGTTCGGGACTGTCGGGCGGCACTGAAGCTTTCTTT	CASSSGLSGGTEAFF
TRBD2	.	TRBV30	TRBJ2-5	TGTGCCTGGAGTGGAGGGACTAGCGGTGAGACCCAGTACTTC	CAWSGGTSGETQYF
TRBD1	.	TRBV4-1	TRBJ1-1	TGCGCCAGCAGCCACCCCGACAGGGGGAACACTGAAGCTTTCTTT	CASSHPDRGNTEAFF
TRBD1	.	TRBV30	TRBJ1-1	TGTGCCTGGTCTCGGGGACAGGGGAGGACTGAAGCTTTCTTT	CAWSRGQGRTEAFF
TRBD2	.	TRBV28	TRBJ2-1	TGTGCCAGCAGTTTAGGGACTAGCGGGGATGAGCAGTTCTTC	CASSLGTSGDEQFF
.	.	TRBV7-2	TRBJ2-3	TGTGCCAGCAGCTTGGGGTTAAGAATATTAGGAGATACGCAGTATTTT	CASSLGLRILGDTQYF